This paragraph reports one T cell receptor beta chain. The target of this receptor is not known. Base qualities are not at hand, and no much larger clone is one base apart. The data derive from a study of CD8 T cells in Susac syndrome (dated by TCRdb to the late 2010s). In terms of the full investigation: Whether CD8+ T cell activation and differentiation in Susac syndrome was antigen driven was tested using repertoire sequencing.

RNA was extracted with the RNeasy kit and roughly 0.45 to 1 ug was reverse transcribed using random hexamers. The immunoSEQ multiplex PCR assay, which covers 54 Vbeta and 13 Jbeta segments, was used to amplify TCR beta CDR3 regions. PCR amplification bias was corrected using a synthetic template baseline for primer optimization and computational correction. Processing in the source paper ran as follows. Reads were assigned to V, D and J genes according to IMGT and analyzed in immunoSEQ Analyzer, with only productive sequences retained. To calculate clonality, Shannon entropy was normalized by log2 of the number of productive unique sequences and then subtracted from one. For each patient and control, public and private clones were evaluated within the 100 most prevalent clones. Clones were defined as Susac-specific when absent from the healthy and MS cohorts, from about 1,100 published viral clones and from other ImmuneACCESS disease sequences. The public reads were quality trimmed at Q25 with fastp and then assembled into clones with MiXCR by TCRdb, keeping productive beta chains. Identical CDR3 proteins give one entry, which carries the most common genes and DNA. The V and J calls were determined by TCRdb, not by the authors. The sample table records around 200,000 distinct CDR3 sequences; 95% of these occur just once. The leading ten clones occupy about 0.08% of the sample.

Peripheral blood CD8+ and CD4+ T cells from healthy donors, Susac syndrome patients and multiple sclerosis patients were profiled using high-throughput TCR beta sequencing. The multiple sclerosis controls were treatment-naive patients whose relapsing-remitting disease, either stable or active, fulfilled the revised McDonald criteria. Bulk CD8+ and CD4+ T cells were purified by magnetic negative isolation, whereas CD8+ TEMRA cells were enriched by FACS. Blood was drawn into EDTA tubes, processed within 24 hours, and PBMCs were isolated by density gradient centrifugation. PBMCs intended for TCR sequencing were cryopreserved in liquid nitrogen and were subsequently thawed in a 37 degrees C water bath. A purity of at least 90% was achieved for sorted or isolated CD4+, CD8+ and CD8+ TEMRA cells. The germline V gene yields SQVTM for CDR1 and ANQGSEA for CDR2. Including the terminal cysteine and phenylalanine, the CDR3 comprises 12 residues. The kept DNA is CDR3 alone, 36 bases in frame from the first base. V was cut back by 3 bases and J by 5 bases, leaving a gap of 10 bases between them.

Study-level results and caveats: The TCR sequencing and HLA analysis was acknowledged to have included a relatively small number of individuals.

This receptor chain uses TRBV29-1 and TRBJ1-1; the D segment cannot be called with confidence. The sequence came from a human donor with multiple sclerosis. The sample consisted of CD4+ T cells from PBMCs. The sequence in DNA is TGCAGCGTTGAGGGGTTCGGGACTGAAGCTTTCTTT. It codes for CSVEGFGTEAFF.